This T cell receptor beta chain was sequenced during a study of blood T cell repertoires in COVID-19. About the research overall: Sites in the United States, Italy and Spain provided acute and convalescent COVID-19 samples. PBMCs, B-cell-depleted T cells, or T cells were the source of the cDNA or gDNA that made up the material.

As processed by the authors: Quantification of nucleated cells was approximated via reference gene primer amplification. Assay used: immunoSEQ multiplex PCR; TCRdb lists only in-frame clones, some missing. V, J and clone size are those of that table, while D and trimming were read from the DNA. The top ten clones hold under 3% of a sample with 95,000 to 120,000 clones, 88% of them seen once. The germline gives CDR1 MNHEY, CDR2 SVGAGI. Trimming took off 7 bases at V and 8 bases at J, with 20 bases between the two ends. The CDR3 has 14 amino acids. The clonotype was recovered from a human donor in a cohort sampled during active COVID-19. The J gene is TRBJ1-2, the V gene TRBV6-5, with D perhaps TRBD1 (6 bases). The material sequenced was peripheral blood. The CDR3 DNA sequence: TGTGCCAGCACCCTAACCCAACAGGGTGGAGGCTACACCTTC. Its translation is CASTLTQQGGGYTF.